The 22 T cell receptor beta chains in this list originate from one sample, sequenced in a study of low-dose radiotherapy and immunotherapy resistance in tumors. Documented time point: before trial treatment. Alpha- and beta-chain coverage of first-strand cDNA came from TRAV- and TRBV-specific primers. The PCR that amplified TCRs ran for around 21 cycles, relying on a constant-region primer and a V-primer adapter. TCRdb ran MiXCR on the reads and lists one entry per CDR3 protein. The table includes over 55,000 distinct CDR3 sequences, 30% to 40% detected once. Sequenced material: PBMCs, taken before treatment. The receptors originated from a female donor with ovarian cancer.

This clonotype was counted at least ten times. The rearrangement links TRBV4-1 to TRBJ2-1; perhaps TRBD2 as D (5 bases). V was trimmed by 0 bases and J by 3 bases, leaving 12 bases between them. The CDR3 length is 16 residues. CDR1 and CDR2 (germline): MGHRA, YSYEKL. CDR3: CASSQDLGIGYNEQFF. In nucleotides, the CDR3 is TGCGCCAGCAGCCAAGATCTCGGGATTGGCTACAATGAGCAGTTCTTC.

This rearrangement joins TRBV24-1 to TRBJ2-5; TRBD2 matches at 13 bases. This CDR3 spans 16 amino acids. Germline CDR1 and CDR2: KGHDR and SFDVKD. J lost 4 bases, V lost 5 bases, and 6 bases had no gene match. The CDR3 spells CATSALAGGMGETQYF. The CDR3 DNA is TGTGCCACCAGTGCACTAGCGGGAGGGATGGGAGAGACCCAGTACTTC.

This clonotype was counted many times. The chain couples TRBV20-1 to TRBJ2-1, with 8 positions matching TRBD2. V was pared by 4 bases and J by 5 bases, with 7 bases of the junction left unmatched. The germline CDR1 and CDR2 sequences are DFQATT and SNEGSKA (reference sequence). The CDR3 sequence is 14 residues long. The CDR3 DNA is TGCAGTGCTACCGGGACTAGGGCCAACAATGAGCAGTTCTTC. It is translated as CSATGTRANNEQFF.

This clonotype was recorded at least ten times. The chain has TRBV11-2 and TRBJ2-3, with 7 bases fitting TRBD2. Germline values: CDR1 SGHAT, CDR2 FQNNGV. V shed 4 bases, J shed 1 base, and the junction held 11 bases outside the gene matches. The CDR3 extends over 17 amino acids. The CDR3 here is CASSSSGTTYRTDTQYF. The DNA for the CDR3 is TGTGCCAGCAGCTCCAGCGGGACTACATACCGCACAGATACGCAGTATTTT.

Ten or more counts support this clonotype. The chain joins TRBV10-3 to TRBJ2-2, with TRBD1 matching 12 bases. Per germline, CDR1 ENHRY and CDR2 SYGVKD. This CDR3 spans 15 amino acids. V was clipped by 6 bases and J by 6 bases; unmatched bases: 5. The chain's CDR3 is CAISRDRGRAGELFF. The CDR3 DNA reads as TGTGCCATCAGCCGGGACAGGGGGCGCGCCGGGGAGCTGTTTTTT.

This clonotype was found many times. The chain carries TRBV19 and TRBJ1-5, with D possibly matching TRBD1 (5 bases). V dropped 4 bases and J dropped 10 bases, with 23 bases sitting between them. This CDR3 comprises 16 residues. Germline loops: CDR1 LNHDA, CDR2 SQIVND (reference sequence). The CDR3 DNA reads TGTGCCAGTAGTAGGAAAGCAGGACCCAATGGGGGACCCCAGCATTTT. It yields the protein CASSRKAGPNGGPQHF.

The J gene is TRBJ1-6, the V gene TRBV3-1; D is perhaps TRBD1 (5 bases). Germline lookup yields CDR1 LGHDT and CDR2 YNNKEL (reference sequence). The CDR3 loop spans 16 amino acids. With 1 base removed from V and 7 bases from J, the gap between germline ends came to 14 bases. The CDR3 sequence is CASSQGVQGRNSPLHF. DNA for the CDR3: TGTGCCAGCAGCCAAGGTGTCCAGGGTCGGAATTCACCCCTCCACTTT.

This clonotype has a count of ten or more. The chain is built from TRBV9 and TRBJ2-3; D may be TRBD2 (6 bases). Trimming cost V 0 bases and J 4 bases, with 12 bases left between them. This CDR3 comprises 15 residues. Germline V CDR1 and CDR2: SGDLS, YYNGEE. The CDR3 bases are TGTGCCAGCAGCGTAGCCCTCGGGAGAGCAGATACGCAGTATTTT. It translates to CASSVALGRADTQYF. The complete variable domain, with remaining parts taken from reference TRBV9 and TRBJ2-3, reads DSGVTQTPKHLITATGQRVTLRCSPRSGDLSVYWYQQSLDQGLQFLIQYYNGEERAKGNILERFSAQQFPDLHSELNLSSLELGDSALYFCASSVALGRADTQYFGPGTRLTVL.

Many counts were recorded for this clonotype. V gene TRBV11-2 combines with J gene TRBJ2-5; perhaps TRBD2 as D (5 bases). Deletions cut 0 bases from V and 4 bases from J, with 15 bases between. CDR1 is SGHAT and CDR2 is FQNNGV in the germline V gene. This CDR3 contains 16 residues. CDR3 sequence reads: CASSLDWASRGETQYF. CDR3 DNA sequence: TGTGCCAGCAGCTTAGATTGGGCTAGCCGTGGAGAGACCCAGTACTTC.

This clonotype was detected many times. The chain joins TRBV2 to TRBJ2-7; 10 bases are a match to TRBD2. In germline, CDR1 is SNHLY, CDR2 FYNNEI. There are 13 residues in the CDR3. Trimming removed 6 bases from V and 2 bases from J; junction bases left unmatched: 1. CDR3 sequence: CASRGLAAYEQYF. The CDR3 DNA follows: TGTGCCAGCAGAGGACTAGCGGCCTACGAGCAGTACTTC.

This clonotype showed up just once. A far larger clone is a single base away, which makes a read error likely. V and J are TRBV28 and TRBJ2-1; 7 positions match TRBD1. Germline CDR1 is MDHEN and CDR2 is SYDVKM. This CDR3 spans 17 amino acids. In nucleotides, the CDR3 is TGTGCCACCAGTGATGAGGACAGGAAGGGGGTATTCAATGAGCAGTTCTTC. Its protein is CATSDEDRKGVFNEQFF.

Many counts were recorded for this clonotype. The chain joins TRBV7-6 to TRBJ2-2, with 9 positions matching TRBD2. The CDR3 loop spans 16 amino acids. Germline CDR1 is SGHVS and CDR2 is FNYEAQ. Germline trimming cut 5 bases from V and 4 bases from J; bases unmatched to any gene: 8. For the CDR3, the DNA is TGTGCCAGCAGCACGTTGGCGGGGGGGCTCACCGGGGAGCTGTTTTTT. It is translated as CASSTLAGGLTGELFF.

Ten or more counts support this clonotype. J is TRBJ2-7 and V is TRBV12-3 or TRBV12-4; 11 bases match TRBD2. This CDR3 is 14 amino acids long. The V segment lost 6 bases and the J segment 2 bases; nucleotides outside the gene matches: 3. CDR3 region: CASSRLAGPYEQYF. As DNA, the CDR3 is TGTGCCAGCAGCCGACTAGCGGGACCCTACGAGCAGTACTTC.

The table lists this clonotype with many counts. The CDR3 DNA reads TGCGCCAGCAGCCAAGACAGCGGGGGGGCTTCATCGGAGACCCAGTACTTC. Its protein is CASSQDSGGASSETQYF. The chain employs TRBV4-1 and TRBJ2-5; 10 positions agree with TRBD2. V trimming: 0 bases; J trimming: 5 bases; junction bases outside the gene matches: 9. The germline V gene encodes CDR1 MGHRA and CDR2 YSYEKL. The CDR3 contains 17 residues.

Concerning this clonotype itself: A far larger clone is a single base away, which makes a read error likely. The V gene is TRBV27, the J gene TRBJ2-1; 9 bases match TRBD1. There are 14 residues in the CDR3. The germline V gene has CDR1 MNHEY and CDR2 SMNVEV (reference sequence). V was clipped by 7 bases and J by 10 bases; unmatched bases: 11. The CDR3 DNA sequence: TGTGCCAGCATCCCGGGACAGGGTTTGGGAGAGCAGTTCTTC. Amino acids: CASIPGQGLGEQFF.

This clonotype was seen repeatedly, ten times or more. The V call is TRBV10-3, the J call TRBJ2-7; 10 positions agree with TRBD2. Trimming cost V 5 bases and J 5 bases; bases outside gene matches: 9. Germline V gene lookup returns CDR1 ENHRY and CDR2 SYGVKD. This CDR3 is 15 amino acids long. The CDR3 bases are TGTGCCATCAGTCGGACTAGCGGAAAGGCCAACGAGCAGTACTTC. Its translation is CAISRTSGKANEQYF.

This chain joins TRBV6-6 and TRBJ1-1, with 12 bases lining up with TRBD1. This CDR3 is 16 amino acids long. The trim removed 4 bases at V and 6 bases at J, leaving 9 bases unmatched. CDR1 and CDR2 (germline): MNHNY, SVGAGI (reference sequence). The CDR3 nucleotides are TGTGCCAGCAGTTCGGGACAGGGGGCCGGGAGGGCTGAAGCTTTCTTT. It specifies CASSSGQGAGRAEAFF.

This clonotype came up many times. The V call is TRBV19, the J call TRBJ1-1; D is perhaps TRBD1 (6 bases). Trimming left V 7 bases short and J 4 bases short, with 16 bases between. The CDR3 is made up of 14 amino acids. Germline V gene data show CDR1 as LNHDA and CDR2 as SQIVND (reference sequence). The CDR3 coding sequence is TGTGCCAGTATGTGGGGGGCGCGGAGCACTGAAGCTTTCTTT. Its protein product is CASMWGARSTEAFF.

This chain joins TRBV9 and TRBJ2-7; unclear D gene. Trimming shortened V by 0 bases and J by 0 bases, and 10 bases separated the two germline ends. The CDR3 has 15 residues. Germline loops: CDR1 SGDLS, CDR2 YYNGEE. The CDR3 nucleotides are TGTGCCAGCAGCGTAGGTCAGACCGCCTCCTACGAGCAGTACTTC. Translation: CASSVGQTASYEQYF.

The table lists this clonotype with many counts. The chain links TRBV10-3 to TRBJ2-5; D might be TRBD1 (5 bases). The V and J ends lost 7 bases and 5 bases respectively, with 14 bases between them. The germline CDR1 and CDR2 sequences are ENHRY and SYGVKD. The CDR3 contains 13 residues. CDR3 region: CAITDDSRETQYF. DNA of the CDR3: TGTGCCATCACCGATGACAGTAGGGAGACCCAGTACTTC.

This clonotype was counted once. The chain couples TRBV5-1 to TRBJ2-1; TRBD2 matches 7 bases. V dropped 2 bases and J dropped 10; count of bases not matched to a gene: 12. Germline lookup yields CDR1 SGHRS and CDR2 YFSETQ. The CDR3 covers 15 residues. CDR3 loop: CASSFDITGGPEQFF. The CDR3 DNA sequence: TGCGCCAGCAGCTTTGATATAACGGGAGGTCCCGAGCAGTTCTTC. Full variable domain (outside the CDR3, taken from reference TRBV5-1 and TRBJ2-1): KAGVTQTPRYLIKTRGQQVTLSCSPISGHRSVSWYQQTPGQGLQFLFEYFSETQRNKGNFPGRFSGRQFSNSRSEMNVSTLELGDSALYLCASSFDITGGPEQFFGPGTRLTVL.

This clonotype was counted many times. The chain couples TRBV9 to TRBJ2-1; no definite D call. Germline V gives CDR1 SGDLS, CDR2 YYNGEE. The CDR3 has 15 amino acids. Trimming removed 0 bases from V and 0 bases from J, with 7 bases in between. CDR3 residues: CASSVVPDSYNEQFF. Written as DNA, the CDR3 is TGTGCCAGCAGCGTAGTGCCAGACTCCTACAATGAGCAGTTCTTC.